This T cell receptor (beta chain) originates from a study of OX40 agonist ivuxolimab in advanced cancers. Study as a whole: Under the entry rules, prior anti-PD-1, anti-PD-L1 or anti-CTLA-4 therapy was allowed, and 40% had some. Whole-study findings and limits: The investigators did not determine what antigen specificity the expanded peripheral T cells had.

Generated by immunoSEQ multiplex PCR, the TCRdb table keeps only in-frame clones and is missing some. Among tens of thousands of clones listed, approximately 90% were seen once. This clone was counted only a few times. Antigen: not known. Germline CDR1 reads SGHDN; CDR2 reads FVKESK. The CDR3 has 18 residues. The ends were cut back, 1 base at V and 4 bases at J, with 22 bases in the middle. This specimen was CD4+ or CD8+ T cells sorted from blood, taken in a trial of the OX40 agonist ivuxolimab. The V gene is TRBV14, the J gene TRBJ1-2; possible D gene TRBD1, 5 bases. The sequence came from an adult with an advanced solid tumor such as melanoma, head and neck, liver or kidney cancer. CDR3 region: CASSQVRQGIWAVYGYTF. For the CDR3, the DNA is TGTGCCAGCAGCCAAGTCCGCCAGGGAATCTGGGCCGTCTATGGCTACACCTTC.